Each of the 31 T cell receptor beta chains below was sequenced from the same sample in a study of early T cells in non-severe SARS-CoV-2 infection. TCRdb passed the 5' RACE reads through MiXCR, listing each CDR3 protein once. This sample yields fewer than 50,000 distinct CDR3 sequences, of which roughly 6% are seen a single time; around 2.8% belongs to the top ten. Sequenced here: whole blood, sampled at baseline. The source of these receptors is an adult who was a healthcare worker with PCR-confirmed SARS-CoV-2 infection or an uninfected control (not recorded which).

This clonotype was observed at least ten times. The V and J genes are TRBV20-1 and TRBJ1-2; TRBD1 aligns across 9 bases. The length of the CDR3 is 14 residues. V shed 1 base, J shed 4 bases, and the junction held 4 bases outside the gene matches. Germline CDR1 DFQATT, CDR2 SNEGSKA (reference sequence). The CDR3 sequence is CSARVGTGIYGYTF. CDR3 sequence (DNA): TGCAGTGCTAGAGTCGGGACAGGGATCTATGGCTACACCTTC.

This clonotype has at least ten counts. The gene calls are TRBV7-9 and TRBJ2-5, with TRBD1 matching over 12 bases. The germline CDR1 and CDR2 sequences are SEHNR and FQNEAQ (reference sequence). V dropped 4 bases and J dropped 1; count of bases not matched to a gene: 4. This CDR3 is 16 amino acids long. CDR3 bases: TGTGCCAGCAGCTGGGGGGACAGGGGGCTCCAAGAGACCCAGTACTTC. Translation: CASSWGDRGLQETQYF.

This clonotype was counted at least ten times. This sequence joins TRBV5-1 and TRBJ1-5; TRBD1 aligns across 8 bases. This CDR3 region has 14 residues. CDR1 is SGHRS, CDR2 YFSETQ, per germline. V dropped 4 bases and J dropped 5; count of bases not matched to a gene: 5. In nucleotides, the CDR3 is TGCGCCAGCAGCATCGGACAGGGAGATCAGCCCCAGCATTTT. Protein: CASSIGQGDQPQHF. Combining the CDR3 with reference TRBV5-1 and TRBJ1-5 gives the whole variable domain KAGVTQTPRYLIKTRGQQVTLSCSPISGHRSVSWYQQTPGQGLQFLFEYFSETQRNKGNFPGRFSGRQFSNSRSEMNVSTLELGDSALYLCASSIGQGDQPQHFGDGTRLSIL.

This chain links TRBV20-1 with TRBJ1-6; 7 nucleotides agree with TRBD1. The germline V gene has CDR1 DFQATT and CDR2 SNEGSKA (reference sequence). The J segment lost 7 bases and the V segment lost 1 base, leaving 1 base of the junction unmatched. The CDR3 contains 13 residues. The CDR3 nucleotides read TGCAGTGCTAGAGCGGACAGGAATTCACCCCTCCACTTT. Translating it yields CSARADRNSPLHF.

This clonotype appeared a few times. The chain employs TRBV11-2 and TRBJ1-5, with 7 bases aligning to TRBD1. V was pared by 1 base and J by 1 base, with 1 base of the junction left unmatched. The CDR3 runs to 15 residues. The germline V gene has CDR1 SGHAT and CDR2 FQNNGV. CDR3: CASSLAGQSNQPQHF. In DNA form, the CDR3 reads TGTGCCAGCAGCTTAGCGGGACAGAGCAATCAGCCCCAGCATTTT. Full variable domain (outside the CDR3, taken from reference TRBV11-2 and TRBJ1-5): EAGVAQSPRYKIIEKRQSVAFWCNPISGHATLYWYQQILGQGPKLLIQFQNNGVVDDSQLPKDRFSAERLKGVDSTLKIQPAKLEDSAVYLCASSLAGQSNQPQHFGDGTRLSIL.

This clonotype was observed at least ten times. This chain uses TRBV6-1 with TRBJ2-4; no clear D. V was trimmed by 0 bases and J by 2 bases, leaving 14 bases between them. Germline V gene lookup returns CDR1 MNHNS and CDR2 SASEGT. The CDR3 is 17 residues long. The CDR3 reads CASSEAMGSVTKNIQYF. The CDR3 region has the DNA TGTGCCAGCAGTGAAGCGATGGGTAGTGTGACCAAAAACATTCAGTACTTC.

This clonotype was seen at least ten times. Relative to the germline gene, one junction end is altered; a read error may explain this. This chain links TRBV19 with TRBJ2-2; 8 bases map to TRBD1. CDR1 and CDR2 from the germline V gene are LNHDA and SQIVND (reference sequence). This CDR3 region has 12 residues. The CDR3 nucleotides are TGTGCCAGTCGGACAGGGCAGAGTCATCATTCTTTT. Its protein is CASRTGQSHHSF. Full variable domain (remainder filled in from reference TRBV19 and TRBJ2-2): DGGITQSPKYLFRKEGQNVTLSCEQNLNHDAMYWYRQDPGQGLRLIYYSQIVNDFQKGDIAEGYSVSREKKESFPLTVTSAQKNPTAFYLCASRTGQSHHSFGEGSRLTVL.

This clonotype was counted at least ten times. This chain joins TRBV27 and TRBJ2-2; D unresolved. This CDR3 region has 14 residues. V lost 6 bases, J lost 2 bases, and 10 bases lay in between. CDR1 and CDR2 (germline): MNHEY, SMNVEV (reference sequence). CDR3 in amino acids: CASRWTYNTGELFF. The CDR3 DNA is TGTGCCAGCAGATGGACCTATAACACCGGGGAGCTGTTTTTT.

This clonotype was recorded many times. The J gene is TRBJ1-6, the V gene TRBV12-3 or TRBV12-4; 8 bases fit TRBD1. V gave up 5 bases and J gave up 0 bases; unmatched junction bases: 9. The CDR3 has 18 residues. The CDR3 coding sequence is TGTGCCAGCAGTAGGACAGGGCGCCGCAGCTCCTATAATTCACCCCTCCACTTT. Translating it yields CASSRTGRRSSYNSPLHF.

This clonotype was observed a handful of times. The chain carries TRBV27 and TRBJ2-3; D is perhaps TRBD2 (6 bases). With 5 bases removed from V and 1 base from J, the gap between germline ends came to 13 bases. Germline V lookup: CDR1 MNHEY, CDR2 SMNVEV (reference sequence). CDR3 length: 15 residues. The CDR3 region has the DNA TGTGCCAGCAGTGCCGCGGGGATCGGCACAGATACGCAGTATTTT. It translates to CASSAAGIGTDTQYF.

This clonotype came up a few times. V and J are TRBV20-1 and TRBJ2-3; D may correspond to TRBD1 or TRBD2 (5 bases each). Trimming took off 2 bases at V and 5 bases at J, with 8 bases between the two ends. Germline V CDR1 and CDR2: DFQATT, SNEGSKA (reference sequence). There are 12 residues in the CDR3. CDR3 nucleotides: TGCAGTGCTAGAAGGGACCGAGATACGCAGTATTTT. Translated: CSARRDRDTQYF.

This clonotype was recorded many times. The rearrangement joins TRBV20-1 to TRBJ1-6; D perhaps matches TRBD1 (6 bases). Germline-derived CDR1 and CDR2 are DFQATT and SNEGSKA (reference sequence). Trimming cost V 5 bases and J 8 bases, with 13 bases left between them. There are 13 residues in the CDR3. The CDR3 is CSAGVGGDSPLHF. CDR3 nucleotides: TGCAGTGCTGGGGTGGGGGGCGATTCACCCCTCCACTTT.

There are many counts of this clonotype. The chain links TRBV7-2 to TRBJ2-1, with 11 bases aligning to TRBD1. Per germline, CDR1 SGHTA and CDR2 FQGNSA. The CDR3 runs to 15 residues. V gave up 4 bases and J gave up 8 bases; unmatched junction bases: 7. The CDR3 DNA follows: TGTGCCAGCAGCTCTAGAAGGACAGGGGGCGATGAGCAGTTCTTC. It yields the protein CASSSRRTGGDEQFF. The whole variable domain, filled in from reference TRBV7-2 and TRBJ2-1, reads GAGVSQSPSNKVTEKGKDVELRCDPISGHTALYWYRQSLGQGLEFLIYFQGNSAPDKSGLPSDRFSAERTGGSVSTLTIQRTQQEDSAVYLCASSSRRTGGDEQFFGPGTRLTVL.

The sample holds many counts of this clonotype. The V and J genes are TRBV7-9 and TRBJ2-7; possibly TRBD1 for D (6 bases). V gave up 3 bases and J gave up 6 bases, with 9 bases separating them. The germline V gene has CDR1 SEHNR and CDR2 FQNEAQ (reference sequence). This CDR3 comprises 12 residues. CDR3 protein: CASSLLGGEQYF. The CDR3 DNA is TGTGCCAGCAGCTTGCTAGGGGGCGAGCAGTACTTC.

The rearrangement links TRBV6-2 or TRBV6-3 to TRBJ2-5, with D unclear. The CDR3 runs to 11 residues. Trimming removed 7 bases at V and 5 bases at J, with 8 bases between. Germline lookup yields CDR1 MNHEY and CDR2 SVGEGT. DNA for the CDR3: TGTGCCAGCACCCAAGGGGAGACCCAGTACTTC. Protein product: CASTQGETQYF.

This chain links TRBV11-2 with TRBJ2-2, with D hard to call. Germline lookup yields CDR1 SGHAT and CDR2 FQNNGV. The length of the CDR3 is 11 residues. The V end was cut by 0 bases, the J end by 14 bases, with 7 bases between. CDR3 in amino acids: CASSLEYRLFF. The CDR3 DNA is TGTGCCAGCAGCTTAGAGTATCGACTGTTTTTT.

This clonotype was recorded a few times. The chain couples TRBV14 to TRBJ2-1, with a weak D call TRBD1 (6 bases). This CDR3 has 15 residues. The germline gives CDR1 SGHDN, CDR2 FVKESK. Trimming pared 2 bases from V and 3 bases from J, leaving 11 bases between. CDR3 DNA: TGTGCCAGCAGCCAAATGGACAGAAACTACAATGAGCAGTTCTTC. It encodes CASSQMDRNYNEQFF.

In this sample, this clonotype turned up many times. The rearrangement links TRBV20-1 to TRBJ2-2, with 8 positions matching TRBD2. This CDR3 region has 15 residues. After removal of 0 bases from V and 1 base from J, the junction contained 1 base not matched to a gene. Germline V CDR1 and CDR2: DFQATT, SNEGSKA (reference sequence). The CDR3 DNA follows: TGCAGTGCTAGAGACGCGGGGGGGAACACCGGGGAGCTGTTTTTT. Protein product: CSARDAGGNTGELFF.

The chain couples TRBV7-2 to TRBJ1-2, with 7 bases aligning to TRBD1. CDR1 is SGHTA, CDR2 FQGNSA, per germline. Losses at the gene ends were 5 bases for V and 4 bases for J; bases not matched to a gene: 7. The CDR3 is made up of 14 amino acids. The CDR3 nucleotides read TGTGCCAGCAGCGAGGGACAGCGATTCTATGGCTACACCTTC. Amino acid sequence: CASSEGQRFYGYTF. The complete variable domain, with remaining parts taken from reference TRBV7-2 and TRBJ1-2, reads GAGVSQSPSNKVTEKGKDVELRCDPISGHTALYWYRQSLGQGLEFLIYFQGNSAPDKSGLPSDRFSAERTGGSVSTLTIQRTQQEDSAVYLCASSEGQRFYGYTFGSGTRLTVV.

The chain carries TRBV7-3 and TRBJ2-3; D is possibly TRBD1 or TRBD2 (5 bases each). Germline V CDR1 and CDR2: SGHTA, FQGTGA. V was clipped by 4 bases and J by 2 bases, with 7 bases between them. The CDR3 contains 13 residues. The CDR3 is CASSWDDTDTQYF. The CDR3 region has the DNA TGTGCCAGCAGCTGGGACGACACAGATACGCAGTATTTT.

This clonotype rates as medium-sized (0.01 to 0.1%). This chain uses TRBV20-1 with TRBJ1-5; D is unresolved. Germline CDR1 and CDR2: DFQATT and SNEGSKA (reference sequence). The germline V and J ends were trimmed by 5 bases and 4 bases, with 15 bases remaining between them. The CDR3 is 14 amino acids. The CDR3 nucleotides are TGCAGTGCTCCTGGTCTGTCGGGAAATCAGCCCCAGCATTTT. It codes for CSAPGLSGNQPQHF.

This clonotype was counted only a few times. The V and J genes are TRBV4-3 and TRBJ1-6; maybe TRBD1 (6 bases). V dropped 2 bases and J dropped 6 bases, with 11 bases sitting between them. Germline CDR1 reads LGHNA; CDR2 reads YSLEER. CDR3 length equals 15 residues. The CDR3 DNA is TGCGCCAGCAGCCAAAGTAGGGACACTAATTCACCCCTCCACTTT. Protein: CASSQSRDTNSPLHF.

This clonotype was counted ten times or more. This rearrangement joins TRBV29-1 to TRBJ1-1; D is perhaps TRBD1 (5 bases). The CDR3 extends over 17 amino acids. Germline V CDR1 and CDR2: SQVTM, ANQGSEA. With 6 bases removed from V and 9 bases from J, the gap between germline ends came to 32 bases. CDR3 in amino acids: CSVHRSKAGSATLKAFF. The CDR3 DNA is TGCAGCGTCCACCGCTCAAAAGCAGGGTCCGCCACTCTAAAAGCTTTCTTT.

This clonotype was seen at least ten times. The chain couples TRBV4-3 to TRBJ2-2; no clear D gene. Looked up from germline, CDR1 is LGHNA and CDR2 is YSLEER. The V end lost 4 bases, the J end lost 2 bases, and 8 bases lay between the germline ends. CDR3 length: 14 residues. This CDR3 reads CASSPDTNTGELFF. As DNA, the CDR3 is TGCGCCAGCAGCCCCGACACTAACACCGGGGAGCTGTTTTTT.

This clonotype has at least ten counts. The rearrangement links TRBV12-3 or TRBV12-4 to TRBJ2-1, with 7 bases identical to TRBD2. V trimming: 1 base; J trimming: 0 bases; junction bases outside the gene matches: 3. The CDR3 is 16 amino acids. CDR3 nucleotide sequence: TGTGCCAGCAGTTTAGGGCGGGGGAGCTCCTACAATGAGCAGTTCTTC. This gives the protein CASSLGRGSSYNEQFF.

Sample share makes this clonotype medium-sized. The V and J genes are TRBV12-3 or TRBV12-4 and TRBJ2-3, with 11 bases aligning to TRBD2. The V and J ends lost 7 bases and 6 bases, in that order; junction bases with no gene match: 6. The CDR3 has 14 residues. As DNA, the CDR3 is TGTGCCAGCAACCTAGCGGGGGGTCGCGATACGCAGTATTTT. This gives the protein CASNLAGGRDTQYF.

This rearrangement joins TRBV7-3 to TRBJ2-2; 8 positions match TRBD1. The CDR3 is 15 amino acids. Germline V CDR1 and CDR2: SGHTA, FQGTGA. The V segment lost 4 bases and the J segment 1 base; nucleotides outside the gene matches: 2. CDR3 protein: CASSSTGGNTGELFF. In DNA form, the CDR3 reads TGTGCCAGCAGCTCTACAGGGGGGAACACCGGGGAGCTGTTTTTT.

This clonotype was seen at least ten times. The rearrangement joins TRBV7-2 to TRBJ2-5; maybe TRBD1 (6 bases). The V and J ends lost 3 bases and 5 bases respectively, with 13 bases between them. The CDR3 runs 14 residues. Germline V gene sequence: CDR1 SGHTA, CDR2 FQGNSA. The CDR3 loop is CASSLAGGRETQYF. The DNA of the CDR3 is TGTGCCAGCAGCTTGGCTGGGGGCCGGGAGACCCAGTACTTC.

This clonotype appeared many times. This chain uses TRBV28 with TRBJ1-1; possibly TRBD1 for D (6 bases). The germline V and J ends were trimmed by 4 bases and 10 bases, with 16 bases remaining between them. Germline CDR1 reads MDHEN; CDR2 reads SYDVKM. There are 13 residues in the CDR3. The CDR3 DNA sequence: TGTGCCAGCAGTTCCGGACAGACCCAGGTAGCTTTCTTT. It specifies CASSSGQTQVAFF.

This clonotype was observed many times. CDR3 sequence reads: CASSQAAPSNSPLHF. Written as DNA, the CDR3 is TGTGCCAGCAGCCAAGCGGCACCGTCGAATTCACCCCTCCACTTT. J is TRBJ1-6 and V is TRBV3-1; unclear D gene. This CDR3 spans 15 amino acids. CDR1 and CDR2 from the germline V gene are LGHDT and YNNKEL (reference sequence). Trimming stripped 1 base from V and 7 bases from J, with 11 bases between.

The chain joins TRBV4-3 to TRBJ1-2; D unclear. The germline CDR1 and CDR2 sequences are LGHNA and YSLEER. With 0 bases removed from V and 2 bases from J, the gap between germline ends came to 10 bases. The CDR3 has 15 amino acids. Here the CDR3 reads CASSQDQLSNYGYTF. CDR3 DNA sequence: TGCGCCAGCAGCCAAGATCAACTGTCGAACTATGGCTACACCTTC.